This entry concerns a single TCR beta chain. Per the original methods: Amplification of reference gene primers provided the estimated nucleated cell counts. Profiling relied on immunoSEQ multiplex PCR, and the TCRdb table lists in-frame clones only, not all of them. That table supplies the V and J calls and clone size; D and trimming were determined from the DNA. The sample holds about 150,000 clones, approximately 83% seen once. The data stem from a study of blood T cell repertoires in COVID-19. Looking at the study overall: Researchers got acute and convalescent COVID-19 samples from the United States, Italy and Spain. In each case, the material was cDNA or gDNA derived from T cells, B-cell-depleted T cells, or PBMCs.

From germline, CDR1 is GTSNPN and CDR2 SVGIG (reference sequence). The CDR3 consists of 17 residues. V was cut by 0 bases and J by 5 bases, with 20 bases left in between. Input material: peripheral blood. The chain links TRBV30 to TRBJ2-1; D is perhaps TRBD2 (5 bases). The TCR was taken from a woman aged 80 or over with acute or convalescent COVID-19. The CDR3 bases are TGTGCCTGGAGTGTTGATCCCCCCAACGGGAATAACAATGAGCAGTTCTTC. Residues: CAWSVDPPNGNNNEQFF.